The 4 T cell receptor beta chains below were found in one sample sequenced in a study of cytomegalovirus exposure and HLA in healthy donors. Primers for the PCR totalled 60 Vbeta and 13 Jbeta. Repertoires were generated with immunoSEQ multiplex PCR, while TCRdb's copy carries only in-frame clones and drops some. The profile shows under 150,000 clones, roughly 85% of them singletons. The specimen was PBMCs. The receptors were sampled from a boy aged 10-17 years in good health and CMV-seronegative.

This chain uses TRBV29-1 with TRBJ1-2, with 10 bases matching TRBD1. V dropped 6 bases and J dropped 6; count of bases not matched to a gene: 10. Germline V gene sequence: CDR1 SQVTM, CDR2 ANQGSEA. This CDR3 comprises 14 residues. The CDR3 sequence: CSVGTTGGFHGYTF. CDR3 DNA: TGCAGCGTGGGAACGACAGGGGGCTTTCATGGCTACACCTTC.

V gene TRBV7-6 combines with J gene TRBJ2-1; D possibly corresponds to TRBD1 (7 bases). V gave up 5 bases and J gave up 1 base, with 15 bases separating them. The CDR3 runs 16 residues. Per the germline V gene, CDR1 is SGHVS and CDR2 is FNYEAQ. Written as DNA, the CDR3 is TGTGCCAGCAGCCCCAGGGGGGCGGGATCCTACAATGAGCAGTTCTTC. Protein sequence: CASSPRGAGSYNEQFF. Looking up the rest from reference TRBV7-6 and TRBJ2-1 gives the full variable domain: GAGVSQSPRYKVTKRGQDVALRCDPISGHVSLYWYRQALGQGPEFLTYFNYEAQQDKSGLPNDRFSAERPEGSISTLTIQRTEQRDSAMYRCASSPRGAGSYNEQFFGPGTRLTVL.

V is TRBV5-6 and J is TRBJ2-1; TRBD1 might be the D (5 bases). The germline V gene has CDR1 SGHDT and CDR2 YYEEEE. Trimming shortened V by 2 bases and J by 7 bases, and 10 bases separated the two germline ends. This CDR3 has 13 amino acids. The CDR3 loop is CASSLTGLNEQFF. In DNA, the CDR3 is TGTGCCAGCAGCTTAACAGGTCTGAATGAGCAGTTCTTC. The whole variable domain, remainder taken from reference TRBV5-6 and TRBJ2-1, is DAGVTQSPTHLIKTRGQQVTLRCSPKSGHDTVSWYQQALGQGPQFIFQYYEEEERQRGNFPDRFSGHQFPNYSSELNVNALLLGDSALYLCASSLTGLNEQFFGPGTRLTVL.

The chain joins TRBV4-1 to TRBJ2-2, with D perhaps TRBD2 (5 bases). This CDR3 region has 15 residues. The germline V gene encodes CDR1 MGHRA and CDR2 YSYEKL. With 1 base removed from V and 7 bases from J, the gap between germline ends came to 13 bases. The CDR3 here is CASSQGISAGGELFF. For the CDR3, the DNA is TGCGCCAGCAGCCAAGGAATCTCCGCGGGCGGGGAGCTGTTTTTT.